This is a list of T cell receptor beta chains from one sample in a study of CD8 T cells in ankylosing spondylitis. One entry per CDR3 protein results from TCRdb running MiXCR on the 5' RACE reads. This sample has about 210,000 distinct CDR3 sequences, with approximately 8.4% found just once. The specimen was blood, either unsorted or a sorted T cell fraction (not recorded which). These receptors originate from a female donor with ankylosing spondylitis or in good health (not recorded which). The CDR3 runs from the conserved cysteine through the conserved F or W. Fields, in order: J gene, D gene, clone size, V gene, CDR3 protein, CDR3 DNA. A D gene is named only where the DNA matches it firmly. The listing skips clone size in some rows; elsewhere it reads once, few, many or a size class.

>TRBJ1-1|TRBD1|many|TRBV12-3/TRBV12-4
CASSLGQGADTEAFF
TGTGCCAGCAGTTTAGGACAGGGGGCGGATACTGAAGCTTTCTTT
>TRBJ2-6|-|many|TRBV15
CATSREGISGANVLTF
TGTGCCACCAGCAGAGAGGGGATCTCTGGGGCCAACGTCCTGACTTTC
>TRBJ2-7|TRBD2|-|TRBV20-1
CSAEGIATSGRANYEQYF
TGCAGTGCGGAGGGGATCGCGACTAGCGGGAGGGCCAATTACGAGCAGTACTTC
>TRBJ1-1|-|many|TRBV7-3
CASSLRGRDTEAFF
TGTGCCAGCAGCTTAAGGGGCAGGGACACTGAAGCTTTCTTT
>TRBJ2-1|TRBD2|many|TRBV5-1
CASSLGLAGGEDGEQFF
TGCGCCAGCAGCTTGGGACTAGCGGGAGGGGAAGACGGTGAGCAGTTCTTC
>TRBJ2-2|-|many|TRBV10-3
CAISADDNTGELFF
TGTGCCATCAGTGCGGACGACAACACCGGGGAGCTGTTTTTT
>TRBJ2-1|-|many|TRBV10-3
CAIRPGQGGTGGNEQFF
TGTGCCATCAGGCCGGGACAGGGTGGTACGGGGGGGAATGAGCAGTTCTTC
>TRBJ1-2|-|-|TRBV6-6
CASRTNYGYTF
TGTGCCAGCAGAACGAACTATGGCTACACCTTC
>TRBJ1-1|TRBD1|many|TRBV12-3/TRBV12-4
CASSLGATGGGYTEAFF
TGTGCCAGCAGTTTAGGGGCGACAGGGGGCGGCTACACTGAAGCTTTCTTT
>TRBJ2-1|-|many|TRBV29-1
CSVAGHTYNEQFF
TGCAGCGTTGCGGGGCACACCTACAATGAGCAGTTCTTC
>TRBJ2-1|-|many|TRBV9
CASSEGNEQFF
TGTGCCAGCAGCGAGGGAAATGAGCAGTTCTTC
>TRBJ2-1|-|-|TRBV5-1
CASSFGLNNEQFF
TGCGCCAGCAGCTTTGGACTGAACAATGAGCAGTTCTTC
>TRBJ2-7|TRBD1|many|TRBV6-1
CASTFETGGPYEQYF
TGTGCCAGCACCTTCGAGACAGGGGGACCCTACGAGCAGTACTTC
>TRBJ2-1|TRBD2|many|TRBV12-3/TRBV12-4
CATLAGSWDEQFF
TGTGCCACCCTAGCGGGGTCCTGGGATGAGCAGTTCTTC
>TRBJ1-5|-|many|TRBV20-1
CSASRAGANQPQHF
TGCAGTGCTAGCCGCGCGGGGGCGAATCAGCCCCAGCATTTT
>TRBJ1-3|-|many|TRBV20-1
CSAPDGLPGNTIYF
TGCAGTGCCCCGGACGGATTGCCCGGAAACACCATATATTTT
>TRBJ2-7|-|many|TRBV5-1
CASSEADGYYEQYF
TGCGCCAGCAGCGAGGCGGACGGTTATTACGAGCAGTACTTC
>TRBJ2-2|-|many|TRBV9
CASQVNAGTGELFF
TGTGCCAGCCAAGTCAATGCGGGAACCGGGGAGCTGTTTTTT
>TRBJ1-6|-|many|TRBV10-3
CAISYRLDSPLHF
TGTGCCATCAGTTACAGACTGGATTCACCCCTCCACTTT
>TRBJ2-5|TRBD2|-|TRBV20-1
CSAIWGGSQETQYF
TGCAGTGCTATCTGGGGCGGGAGCCAAGAGACCCAGTACTTC
>TRBJ2-1|TRBD2|few|TRBV5-1
CASSPRVTSFGNEQFF
TGCGCCAGCAGCCCCAGAGTGACTAGCTTTGGCAATGAGCAGTTCTTC
>TRBJ2-2|TRBD2|few|TRBV11-2
CASSSPGGGGGTGELFF
TGTGCCAGCAGCTCTCCAGGTGGGGGGGGTGGCACCGGGGAGCTGTTTTTT
>TRBJ2-7|-|many|TRBV6-5
CASSSQGLPPEQYF
TGTGCCAGCAGTTCTCAAGGACTGCCGCCCGAGCAGTACTTC
>TRBJ1-2|-|many|TRBV12-5
CASGWEGLSDYGYTF
TGTGCTAGTGGTTGGGAGGGACTGAGCGACTATGGCTACACCTTC
>TRBJ1-5|-|many|TRBV4-2
CASSQDQGSNQPQHF
TGTGCCAGCAGCCAAGATCAGGGAAGCAATCAGCCCCAGCATTTT
>TRBJ2-1|TRBD2|many|TRBV20-1
CSAPSGRNNNEQFF
TGCAGTGCTCCTAGCGGGAGAAATAACAATGAGCAGTTCTTC
>TRBJ2-1|-|-|TRBV29-1
CSVELAGYEQFF
TGCAGCGTTGAATTGGCGGGCTATGAGCAGTTCTTC
>TRBJ2-3|-|many|TRBV7-9
CASSLHDNPVDTQYF
TGTGCCAGCAGCCTCCACGACAACCCCGTGGATACGCAGTATTTT
>TRBJ1-3|-|many|TRBV29-1
CSVDSSLENTIYF
TGCAGCGTTGATTCCTCTCTGGAAAACACCATATATTTT
>TRBJ1-1|-|many|TRBV6-5
CASSYASSGDTEAFF
TGTGCCAGCAGTTACGCTTCCTCTGGCGACACTGAAGCTTTCTTT
>TRBJ1-1|TRBD1|many|TRBV29-1
CSVEFWTGQGAEAFF
TGCAGCGTTGAATTTTGGACAGGCCAAGGGGCTGAAGCTTTCTTT
>TRBJ1-1|TRBD1|many|TRBV18
CASSPARDRGTEAFF
TGTGCCAGCTCACCTGCCCGGGACAGGGGCACTGAAGCTTTCTTT
>TRBJ2-2|TRBD1|-|TRBV5-1
CASSSGTGNTGELFF
TGCGCCAGCAGCTCCGGGACAGGAAACACCGGGGAGCTGTTTTTT
>TRBJ2-1|TRBD2|many|TRBV2
CASSAASGRVGEQFF
TGTGCCAGCAGTGCGGCTAGCGGGAGGGTGGGTGAGCAGTTCTTC
>TRBJ2-1|TRBD2|many|TRBV20-1
CSASGPGLEFNEQFF
TGCAGTGCTAGCGGACCGGGACTAGAGTTCAATGAGCAGTTCTTC
>TRBJ2-3|TRBD2|many|TRBV11-2
CASSLGTSETDTQYF
TGTGCCAGCAGCCTCGGGACTAGCGAAACAGATACGCAGTATTTT
>TRBJ2-7|-|many|TRBV20-1
CSARNPMRQVSYEQYF
TGCAGTGCTAGGAATCCGATGCGGCAGGTCTCCTACGAGCAGTACTTC
>TRBJ1-2|-|many|TRBV7-9
CASSLDTDGYTF
TGTGCCAGCAGCTTAGACACGGATGGCTACACCTTC
>TRBJ2-7|-|-|TRBV19
CASSTQGGYEQYF
TGTGCCAGTAGTACCCAGGGTGGTTACGAGCAGTACTTC
>TRBJ2-1|TRBD2|many|TRBV20-1
CSARDWVRLAGGNEQFF
TGCAGTGCTAGAGATTGGGTTAGGCTAGCGGGAGGTAATGAGCAGTTCTTC
>TRBJ1-1|-|many|TRBV20-1
CSARDPWGARPNTEAFF
TGCAGTGCTAGAGACCCCTGGGGGGCGAGGCCGAACACTGAAGCTTTCTTT
>TRBJ2-2|-|many|TRBV11-3
CASSPGTPTSGELFF
TGTGCCAGCAGCCCCGGGACACCCACCTCAGGGGAGCTGTTTTTT
>TRBJ2-1|-|many|TRBV7-2
CASSLAGVNYNEQFF
TGTGCCAGCAGCTTGGCAGGGGTTAATTACAATGAGCAGTTCTTC
>TRBJ2-5|-|many|TRBV20-1
CSASPSRGSTQETQYF
TGCAGTGCTAGCCCAAGTAGGGGATCCACCCAAGAGACCCAGTACTTC
>TRBJ2-4|TRBD2|many|TRBV2
CASSDGTSGRNIQYF
TGTGCCAGCAGTGACGGGACTAGCGGGAGAAACATTCAGTACTTC
>TRBJ2-1|TRBD2|many|TRBV29-1
CSLSGRAYNEQFF
TGCAGCCTTAGCGGGAGAGCTTACAATGAGCAGTTCTTC